One and the same sample provided the 2 T cell receptor beta chains below, sequenced in a study of T cells after yellow fever vaccination. TCRdb redid the calling of the 5' RACE reads with MiXCR, one entry per CDR3 protein. The data hold over 200,000 distinct CDR3 sequences, with roughly 6.2% observed a single time. The sample consisted of CD4+ T cells sorted from PBMCs, taken on the day of the yellow fever booster vaccination. These TCRs come from a man aged 30 to 39 who received the YFV17D yellow fever vaccine.

This clonotype came up many times. V gene TRBV5-1 combines with J gene TRBJ2-3, with D uncertain. Trimming pared 0 bases from V and 3 bases from J, leaving 11 bases between. The germline CDR1 and CDR2 sequences are SGHRS and YFSETQ. This CDR3 has 15 residues. The CDR3 DNA reads TGCGCCAGCAGCTTGGCCCTACTTTCGACAGATACGCAGTATTTT. Protein sequence: CASSLALLSTDTQYF.

The table lists this clonotype with many counts. The DNA for the CDR3 is TGTGCCAGCAGTCCAAGACAGCTTCAAGAGACCCAGTACTTC. Protein: CASSPRQLQETQYF. The V call is TRBV12-3 or TRBV12-4, the J call TRBJ2-5; weak D call: TRBD1 (5 bases). Deletions cut 5 bases from V and 2 bases from J, with 12 bases between. The CDR3 is made up of 14 amino acids.